This T cell receptor beta chain appears in the sequencing data of a study of shared clonotypes between healthy human individuals. Study-level findings and limits: Lower generation probabilities were found for non-shared clonotypes than for those shared by all four donors. In a few donors, roughly 5.2% of naive CD4 clonotypes appeared in common.

Remarks on this clone: Its antigen remains unidentified.

Data came from immunoSEQ multiplex PCR; TCRdb stores just in-frame clones and leaves some out. Of more than 2,000,000 clones listed, about 92% are singletons. Those who donated, Caucasian adults without exception, all lived in Nashville, Tennessee. Division of CD4+ cells produced a CD45RA+ naive subset and a CD45RA-negative memory subset. The TCR was taken from a young man in good health. Some clones in this sample may be carry-over from other donors' samples. Sequencing was performed on naive CD4+ T cells from PBMCs. The subset: CD45RA+ positively selected.

The CDR3 here is CASGATGISYEQYF. CDR3 in DNA: TGTGCCAGCGGGGCCACAGGGATTTCCTACGAGCAGTACTTC. J is TRBJ2-7 and V is TRBV28, with D maybe TRBD1 (6 bases). V was trimmed by 8 bases and J by 1 base, leaving 15 bases between them. The CDR3 runs 14 residues. Germline CDR1 is MDHEN and CDR2 is SYDVKM.